This entry is about one TCR beta chain. This specimen belongs to a study of OX40 agonist ivuxolimab in advanced cancers. Repertoires were generated with immunoSEQ multiplex PCR, while TCRdb's copy carries only in-frame clones and drops some. The sample consists of some 63,000 clones, about 94% of them appearing once. Per the germline V gene, CDR1 is SGHVT and CDR2 is SQSDAQ. Trimming shortened V by 1 base and J by 4 bases, and 13 bases separated the two germline ends. CDR3 size: 15 residues. The sample here was CD4+ or CD8+ T cells sorted from blood, taken in a trial of the OX40 agonist ivuxolimab. The V and J genes are TRBV7-4 and TRBJ1-2; D is perhaps TRBD1 (5 bases). The receptor comes from an adult with an advanced solid tumor such as melanoma, head and neck, liver or kidney cancer. The CDR3 region is CASSLDWGLSYGYTF. The CDR3 nucleotides are TGTGCCAGCAGCTTAGACTGGGGGTTGAGCTATGGCTACACCTTC.